One TCR beta chain is described in this entry. The antigen remains undetermined. This CDR3 region has 17 residues. Trimming removed 6 bases from V and 2 bases from J; junction bases left unmatched: 13. From germline, CDR1 is KGHSH and CDR2 LQKENI. The PCR ran on 60 Vbeta and 13 Jbeta primers. The data were produced by immunoSEQ multiplex PCR, yet TCRdb's version contains in-frame clones alone and is incomplete. The data show 100,000 to 150,000 clones, 74% seen once. The data were obtained in a study of cytomegalovirus exposure and HLA in healthy donors. The study's findings and limits: Cytomegalovirus association was listed for 164 TCR beta chains.

The receptor was derived from a woman aged 45-65 years in good health and CMV-seropositive. The chain recombines TRBV18 with TRBJ2-3; 8 bases are a match to TRBD2. Sequencing used PBMCs. The CDR3 sequence: CASSRAQGSGATDTQYF. CDR3 in DNA: TGTGCCAGCTCCCGGGCCCAGGGTAGCGGGGCCACAGATACGCAGTATTTT.